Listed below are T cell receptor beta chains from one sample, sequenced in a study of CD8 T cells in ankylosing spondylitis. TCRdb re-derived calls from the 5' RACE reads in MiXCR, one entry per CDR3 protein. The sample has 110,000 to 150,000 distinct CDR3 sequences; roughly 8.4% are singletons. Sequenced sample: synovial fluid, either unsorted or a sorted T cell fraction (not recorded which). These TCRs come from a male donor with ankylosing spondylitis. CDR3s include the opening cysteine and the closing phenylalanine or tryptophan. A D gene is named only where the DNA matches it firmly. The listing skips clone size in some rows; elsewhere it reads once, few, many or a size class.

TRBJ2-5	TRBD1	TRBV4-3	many	CASSQKGQGQETQYF	TGCGCCAGCAGCCAGAAGGGACAGGGGCAAGAGACCCAGTACTTC
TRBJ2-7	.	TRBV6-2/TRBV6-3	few	CASSYQPSAYEQYF	TGTGCCAGCAGTTACCAGCCTAGCGCCTACGAGCAGTACTTC
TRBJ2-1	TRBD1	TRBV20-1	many	CSVKGQGSDNEQFF	TGCAGTGTCAAGGGACAGGGGAGTGACAATGAGCAGTTCTTC
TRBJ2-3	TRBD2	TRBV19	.	CASRRLGASGSPDTQYF	TGTGCCAGTAGACGCCTAGGGGCTAGCGGGAGCCCAGATACGCAGTATTTT
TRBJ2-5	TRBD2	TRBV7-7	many	CASSLGLGGETQYF	TGTGCTAGCAGCTTAGGACTGGGAGGGGAGACCCAGTACTTC
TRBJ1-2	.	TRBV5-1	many	CASSLAVTSYGYTF	TGCGCCAGCAGCTTGGCCGTGACATCCTATGGCTACACCTTC
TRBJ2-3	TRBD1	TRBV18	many	CASSGRTGLNTQYF	TGTGCCAGCTCAGGGAGGACAGGGCTGAATACGCAGTATTTT
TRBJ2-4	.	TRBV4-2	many	CASSPSGDIQYF	TGTGCCAGCAGCCCCTCTGGAGACATTCAGTACTTC
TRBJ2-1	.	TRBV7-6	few	CASSPPGRGEYNEQFF	TGTGCCAGCAGCCCCCCGGGCCGCGGGGAGTACAATGAGCAGTTCTTC
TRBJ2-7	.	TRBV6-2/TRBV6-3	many	CASSYRAPYEQYF	TGTGCCAGCAGTTACCGGGCCCCCTACGAGCAGTACTTC
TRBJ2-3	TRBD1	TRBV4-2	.	CAIGPSGTGPPDTQYF	TGTGCCATCGGCCCCTCCGGGACAGGCCCACCAGATACGCAGTATTTT
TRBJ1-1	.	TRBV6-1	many	CASSLGSGTRGAFF	TGTGCCAGCAGTCTAGGATCGGGGACTCGCGGCGCTTTCTTT
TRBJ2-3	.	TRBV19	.	CACSVPASTDTQYF	TGTGCCTGTTCTGTTCCTGCTAGCACAGATACGCAGTATTTT
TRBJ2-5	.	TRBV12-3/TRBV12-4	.	CASSLSGGEETQYF	TGTGCCAGCAGTTTATCCGGGGGCGAGGAGACCCAGTACTTC
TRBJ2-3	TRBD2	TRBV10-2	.	CASSPLLGLAGGPEGDTQYF	TGCGCCAGCAGTCCTCTATTAGGACTAGCGGGAGGGCCGGAGGGGGATACGCAGTATTTT
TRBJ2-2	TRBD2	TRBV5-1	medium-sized	CASSLRTSGDTGELFF	TGCGCCAGCAGCTTGAGGACTAGCGGGGACACCGGGGAGCTGTTTTTT
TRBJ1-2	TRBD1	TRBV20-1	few	CSAAQGDYGYTF	TGCAGTGCTGCCCAGGGGGACTATGGCTACACCTTC
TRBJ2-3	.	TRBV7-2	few	CASSPSPGPDTQYF	TGTGCCAGCAGCCCCTCGCCCGGGCCAGATACGCAGTATTTT
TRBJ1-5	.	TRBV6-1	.	CASSVVGDQPQHF	TGTGCCAGCAGTGTGGTCGGGGATCAGCCCCAGCATTTT
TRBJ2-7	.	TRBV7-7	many	CASSRPSQRQSSYEQYF	TGTGCTAGCAGCCGCCCATCCCAGCGGCAAAGCTCCTACGAGCAGTACTTC
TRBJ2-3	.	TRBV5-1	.	CASSSPSDTQYF	TGCGCCAGCAGCTCCCCCTCCGATACGCAGTATTTT
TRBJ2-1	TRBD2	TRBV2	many	CASWIPLAGGAYNEQFF	TGTGCCAGCTGGATTCCACTAGCGGGGGGCGCCTACAATGAGCAGTTCTTC
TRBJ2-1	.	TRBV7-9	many	CASSSTVQFF	TGTGCCAGCAGCTCTACGGTGCAGTTCTTC
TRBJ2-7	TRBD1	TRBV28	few	CASSHDRAISYEQYF	TGTGCCAGCAGCCACGACAGGGCTATCTCCTACGAGCAGTACTTC
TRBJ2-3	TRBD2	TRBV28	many	CASKLAGLADTQYF	TGTGCCAGTAAACTAGCGGGATTGGCAGATACGCAGTATTTT
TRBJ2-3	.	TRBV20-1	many	CSATPPRDGGTDTQYF	TGCAGTGCTACCCCACCGCGAGACGGAGGGACAGATACGCAGTATTTT
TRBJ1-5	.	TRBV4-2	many	CASSQEGSNQPQHF	TGTGCCAGCAGCCAAGAAGGCAGCAATCAGCCCCAGCATTTT
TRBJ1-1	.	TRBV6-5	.	CASSYFGGTEAFF	TGTGCCAGCAGTTACTTCGGAGGCACTGAAGCTTTCTTT
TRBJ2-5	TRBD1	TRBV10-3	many	CAISATGGVETQYF	TGTGCCATCAGTGCGACAGGGGGCGTAGAGACCCAGTACTTC
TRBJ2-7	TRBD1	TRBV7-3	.	CASRRGQGLGEQYF	TGTGCCAGCAGACGAGGACAGGGTTTAGGCGAGCAGTACTTC
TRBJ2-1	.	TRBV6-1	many	CASRLGRGNEQFF	TGTGCCAGCAGGCTGGGCCGAGGCAATGAGCAGTTCTTC
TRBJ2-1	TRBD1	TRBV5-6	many	CASRTTGTSYNEQFF	TGTGCCAGCAGGACGACAGGGACGTCCTACAATGAGCAGTTCTTC
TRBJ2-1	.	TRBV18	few	CASSPISSYNEQFF	TGTGCCAGCTCACCAATAAGCTCCTACAATGAGCAGTTCTTC
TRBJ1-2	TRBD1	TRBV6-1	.	CASGRGTGAANYGYTF	TGTGCCAGCGGTCGAGGGACAGGGGCAGCTAACTATGGCTACACCTTC
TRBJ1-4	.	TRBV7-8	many	CASSQSFRGRAEKLFF	TGTGCCAGCAGCCAGTCCTTCAGAGGGAGGGCTGAAAAACTGTTTTTT
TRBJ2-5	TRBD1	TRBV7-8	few	CASSQHHTGEGETQYF	TGTGCCAGCAGCCAACACCACACAGGGGAAGGGGAGACCCAGTACTTC
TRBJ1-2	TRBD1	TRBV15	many	CATSRQTGEVDYTF	TGTGCCACCAGCAGACAGACAGGGGAAGTCGACTACACCTTC
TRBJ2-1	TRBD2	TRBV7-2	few	CASSFPAGPNNEQFF	TGTGCCAGCAGCTTCCCAGCGGGGCCAAACAATGAGCAGTTCTTC
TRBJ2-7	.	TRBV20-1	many	CSARGQVIYEQYF	TGCAGTGCTAGAGGACAGGTGATCTACGAGCAGTACTTC
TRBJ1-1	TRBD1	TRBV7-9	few	CASSLAMGQKSNTEAFF	TGTGCCAGCAGCTTAGCAATGGGACAGAAGTCGAACACTGAAGCTTTCTTT
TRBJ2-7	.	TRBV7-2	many	CASSLPGHTYEQYF	TGTGCCAGCAGCTTACCCGGGCATACCTACGAGCAGTACTTC
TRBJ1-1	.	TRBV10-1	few	CASSESGQSFTEAFF	TGCGCCAGCAGTGAGTCGGGGCAGTCCTTCACTGAAGCTTTCTTT
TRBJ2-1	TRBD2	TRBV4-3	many	CASSQDWTSHNEQFF	TGCGCCAGCAGCCAAGACTGGACTAGCCACAATGAGCAGTTCTTC
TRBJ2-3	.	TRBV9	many	CASSVGGAPGTQYF	TGTGCCAGCAGCGTAGGCGGAGCCCCAGGTACGCAGTATTTT
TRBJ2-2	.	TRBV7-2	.	CASSQEVSTGELFF	TGTGCCAGCAGCCAAGAAGTCTCCACCGGGGAGCTGTTTTTT
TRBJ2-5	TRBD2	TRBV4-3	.	CASSQVVAGGQETQYF	TGCGCCAGCAGCCAAGTAGTAGCGGGGGGGCAAGAGACCCAGTACTTC
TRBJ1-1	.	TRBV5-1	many	CASSLGTANTEAFF	TGCGCCAGCAGCTTGGGAACAGCTAACACTGAAGCTTTCTTT
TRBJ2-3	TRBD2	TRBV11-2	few	CASSWSGGTGTQYF	TGTGCCAGCAGCTGGAGCGGGGGAACCGGTACGCAGTATTTT
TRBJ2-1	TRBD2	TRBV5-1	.	CASSLGLADYNEQFF	TGCGCCAGCAGCTTGGGTCTAGCGGACTACAATGAGCAGTTCTTC
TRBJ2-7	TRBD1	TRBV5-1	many	CASSLGPGQEGYEQYF	TGCGCCAGCAGCTTGGGTCCGGGACAGGAGGGTTACGAGCAGTACTTC
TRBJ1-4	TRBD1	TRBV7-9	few	CASRLDREDEKLFF	TGTGCCAGCAGACTTGACAGGGAGGATGAAAAACTGTTTTTT
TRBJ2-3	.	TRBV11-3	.	CASSLSRLDTQYF	TGTGCCAGCAGCTTAAGTCGGTTGGATACGCAGTATTTT
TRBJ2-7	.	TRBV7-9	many	CASSSPGKDPAYEQYF	TGTGCCAGCAGCTCCCCCGGGAAGGACCCTGCCTACGAGCAGTACTTC
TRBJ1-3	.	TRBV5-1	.	CASSTPGTGNTIYF	TGCGCCAGCAGCACTCCCGGCACTGGAAACACCATATATTTT
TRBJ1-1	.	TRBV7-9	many	CASSEYTEAFF	TGTGCCAGCAGCGAGTACACTGAAGCTTTCTTT
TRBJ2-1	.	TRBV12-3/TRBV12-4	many	CASSLKFYNEQFF	TGTGCCAGCAGTTTAAAGTTCTACAATGAGCAGTTCTTC